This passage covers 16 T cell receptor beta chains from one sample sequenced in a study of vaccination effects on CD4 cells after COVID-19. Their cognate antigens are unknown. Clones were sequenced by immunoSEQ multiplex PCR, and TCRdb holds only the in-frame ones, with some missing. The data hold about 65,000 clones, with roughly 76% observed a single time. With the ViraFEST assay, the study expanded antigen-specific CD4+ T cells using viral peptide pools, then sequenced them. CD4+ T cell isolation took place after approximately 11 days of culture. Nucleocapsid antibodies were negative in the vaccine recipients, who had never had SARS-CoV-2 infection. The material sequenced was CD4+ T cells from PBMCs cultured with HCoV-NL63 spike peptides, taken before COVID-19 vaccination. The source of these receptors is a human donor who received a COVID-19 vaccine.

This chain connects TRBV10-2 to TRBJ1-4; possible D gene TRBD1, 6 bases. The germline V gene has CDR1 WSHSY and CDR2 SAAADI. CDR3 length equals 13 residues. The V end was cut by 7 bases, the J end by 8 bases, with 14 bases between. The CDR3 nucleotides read TGCGCCAGCAAGCCCCGACAGGCAGAAAAACTGTTTTTT. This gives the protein CASKPRQAEKLFF.

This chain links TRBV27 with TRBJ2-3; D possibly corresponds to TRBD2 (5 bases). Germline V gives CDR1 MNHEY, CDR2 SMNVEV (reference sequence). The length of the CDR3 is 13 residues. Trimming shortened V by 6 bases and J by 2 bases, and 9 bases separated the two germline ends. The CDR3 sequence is CASSRGYTDTQYF. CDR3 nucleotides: TGTGCCAGCAGCCGGGGTTACACAGATACGCAGTATTTT.

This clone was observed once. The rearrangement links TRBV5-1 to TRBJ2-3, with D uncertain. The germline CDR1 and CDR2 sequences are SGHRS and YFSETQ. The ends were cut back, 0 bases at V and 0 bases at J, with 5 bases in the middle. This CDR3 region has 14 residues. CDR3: CASSLDVSTDTQYF. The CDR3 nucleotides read TGCGCCAGCAGCTTGGACGTTAGCACAGATACGCAGTATTTT.

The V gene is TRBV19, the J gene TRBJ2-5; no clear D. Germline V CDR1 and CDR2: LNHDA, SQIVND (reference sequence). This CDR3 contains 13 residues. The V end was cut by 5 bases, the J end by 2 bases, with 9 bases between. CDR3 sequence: CASSVSRQETQYF. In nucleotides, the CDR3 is TGTGCCAGTAGTGTGTCACGTCAAGAGACCCAGTACTTC.

In nucleotides, the CDR3 is TGTGCCAGCAGTTACCACAGGGAGGACACTGAAGCTTTCTTT. Encoded protein: CASSYHREDTEAFF. This chain uses TRBV6-2 or TRBV6-3 with TRBJ1-1, with a weak D call TRBD1 (6 bases). The germline V and J ends were trimmed by 2 bases and 3 bases, with 10 bases remaining between them. Germline CDR1 is MNHEY and CDR2 is SVGEGT. The CDR3 sequence is 14 residues long.

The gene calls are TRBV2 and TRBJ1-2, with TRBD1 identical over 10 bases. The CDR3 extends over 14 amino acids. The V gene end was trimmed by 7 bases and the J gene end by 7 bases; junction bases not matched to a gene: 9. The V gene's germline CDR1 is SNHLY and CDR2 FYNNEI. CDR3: CASNPTGGATGYTF. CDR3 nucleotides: TGTGCCAGCAACCCGACAGGGGGCGCGACTGGCTACACCTTC.

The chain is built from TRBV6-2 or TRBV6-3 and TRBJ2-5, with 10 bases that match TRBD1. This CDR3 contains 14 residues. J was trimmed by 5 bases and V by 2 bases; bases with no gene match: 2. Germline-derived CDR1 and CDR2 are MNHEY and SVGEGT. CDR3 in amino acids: CASSYVDRGETQYF. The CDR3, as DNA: TGTGCCAGCAGTTACGTGGACAGGGGGGAGACCCAGTACTTC.

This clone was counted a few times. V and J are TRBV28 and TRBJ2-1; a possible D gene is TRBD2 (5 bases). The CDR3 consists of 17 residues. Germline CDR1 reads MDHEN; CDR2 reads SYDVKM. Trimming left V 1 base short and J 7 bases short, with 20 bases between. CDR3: CASSLFSAGMGINEQFF. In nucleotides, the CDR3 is TGTGCCAGCAGTTTATTTTCTGCGGGTATGGGAATAAATGAGCAGTTCTTC.

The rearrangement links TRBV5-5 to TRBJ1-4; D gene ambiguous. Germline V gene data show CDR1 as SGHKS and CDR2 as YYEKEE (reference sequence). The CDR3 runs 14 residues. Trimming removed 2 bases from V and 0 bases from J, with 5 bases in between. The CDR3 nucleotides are TGTGCCAGCAGCTTTTCTGCAACTAATGAAAAACTGTTTTTT. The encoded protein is CASSFSATNEKLFF.

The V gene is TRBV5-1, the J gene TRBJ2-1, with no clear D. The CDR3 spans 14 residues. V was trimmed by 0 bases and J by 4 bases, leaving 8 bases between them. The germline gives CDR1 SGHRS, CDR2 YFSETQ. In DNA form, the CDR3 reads TGCGCCAGCAGCTTGGGCTCAGATTACAATGAGCAGTTCTTC. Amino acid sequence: CASSLGSDYNEQFF.

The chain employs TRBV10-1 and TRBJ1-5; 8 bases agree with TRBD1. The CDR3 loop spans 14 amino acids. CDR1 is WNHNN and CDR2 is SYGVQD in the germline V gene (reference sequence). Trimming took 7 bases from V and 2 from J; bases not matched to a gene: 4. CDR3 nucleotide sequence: TGCGCCAGCAAGGCAGGGGGCGGCAATCAGCCCCAGCATTTT. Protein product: CASKAGGGNQPQHF.

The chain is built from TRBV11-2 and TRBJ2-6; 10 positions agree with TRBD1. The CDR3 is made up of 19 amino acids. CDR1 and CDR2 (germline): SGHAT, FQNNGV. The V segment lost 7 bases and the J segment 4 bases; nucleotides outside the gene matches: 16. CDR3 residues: CASTTRRTGGAGGANVLTF. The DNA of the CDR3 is TGTGCCAGCACCACCCGACGGACAGGGGGAGCGGGCGGGGCCAACGTCCTGACTTTC. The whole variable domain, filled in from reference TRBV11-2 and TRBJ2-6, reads EAGVAQSPRYKIIEKRQSVAFWCNPISGHATLYWYQQILGQGPKLLIQFQNNGVVDDSQLPKDRFSAERLKGVDSTLKIQPAKLEDSAVYLCASTTRRTGGAGGANVLTFGAGSRLTVL.

CDR3 loop: CASSVVGGLGETQYF. CDR3 nucleotide sequence: TGTGCCAGCAGCGTAGTCGGGGGGCTTGGGGAGACCCAGTACTTC. This sequence joins TRBV9 and TRBJ2-5, with a tentative D call TRBD2 (7 bases). The germline V and J ends were trimmed by 0 bases and 5 bases, with 14 bases remaining between them. The germline CDR1 and CDR2 sequences are SGDLS and YYNGEE. The CDR3 is 15 amino acids.

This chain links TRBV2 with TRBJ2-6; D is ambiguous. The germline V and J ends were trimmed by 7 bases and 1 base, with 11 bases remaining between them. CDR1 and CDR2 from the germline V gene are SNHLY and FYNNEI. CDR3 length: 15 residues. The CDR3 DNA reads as TGTGCCAGCACACTGCGTCTGTCTGGGGCCAACGTCCTGACTTTC. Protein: CASTLRLSGANVLTF. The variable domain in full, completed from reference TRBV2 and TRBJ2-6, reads EPEVTQTPSHQVTQMGQEVILRCVPISNHLYFYWYRQILGQKVEFLVSFYNNEISEKSEIFDDQFSVERPDGSNFTLKIRSTKLEDSAMYFCASTLRLSGANVLTFGAGSRLTVL.

CDR3 in amino acids: CARGPGGTGELFF. CDR3 DNA sequence: TGTGCCAGGGGCCCCGGGGGCACCGGGGAGCTGTTTTTT. The chain employs TRBV7-9 and TRBJ2-2; D perhaps matches TRBD2 (6 bases). The CDR3 has 13 amino acids. Trimming removed 9 bases from V and 4 bases from J, with 12 bases in between. Looked up from germline, CDR1 is SEHNR and CDR2 is FQNEAQ (reference sequence).

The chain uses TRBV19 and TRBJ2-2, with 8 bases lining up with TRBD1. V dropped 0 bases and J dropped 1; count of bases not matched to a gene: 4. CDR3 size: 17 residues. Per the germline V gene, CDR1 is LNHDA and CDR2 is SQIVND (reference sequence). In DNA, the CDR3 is TGTGCCAGTAGTATAGATCGGGGGACAGGGAACACCGGGGAGCTGTTTTTT. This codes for CASSIDRGTGNTGELFF.